The T cell receptor (beta chain) under discussion was sequenced for a study of blood T cell repertoires in COVID-19. Overall study: Recovered Cohort 3 donors showed two negative PCRs, clearance, or symptom resolution. T cells, B-cell-depleted T cells, or PBMCs provided the cDNA or gDNA that served as material.

Study members were between about 18 and 100 years old and lived in 24 US regions. Methods used by the authors: Amplification from reference gene primers served as the basis for estimated nucleated cell counts. The method was immunoSEQ multiplex PCR; TCRdb's version includes in-frame clones alone and lacks a portion of them. V and J calls and clone size are copied from that table; D and trimming were computed from the DNA. The sample has a few hundred thousand clones, more than 75% seen once. This clone was seen only a few times. Germline assignment: CDR1 SQVTM and CDR2 ANQGSEA. V shed 4 bases, J shed 5 bases, and the junction held 6 bases outside the gene matches. This CDR3 has 15 amino acids.

The V gene is TRBV29-1, the J gene TRBJ2-1; TRBD1 matches at 12 bases. Sequencing used PBMCs or T cells enriched from blood (not recorded which). This sequence originates from a woman in her sixties or seventies in a cohort exposed to, infected with or recovered from COVID-19 (not recorded which). The CDR3 coding sequence is TGCAGCGTTGCGGTCGGGACAGGGGGCGACAATGAGCAGTTCTTC. This gives the protein CSVAVGTGGDNEQFF.